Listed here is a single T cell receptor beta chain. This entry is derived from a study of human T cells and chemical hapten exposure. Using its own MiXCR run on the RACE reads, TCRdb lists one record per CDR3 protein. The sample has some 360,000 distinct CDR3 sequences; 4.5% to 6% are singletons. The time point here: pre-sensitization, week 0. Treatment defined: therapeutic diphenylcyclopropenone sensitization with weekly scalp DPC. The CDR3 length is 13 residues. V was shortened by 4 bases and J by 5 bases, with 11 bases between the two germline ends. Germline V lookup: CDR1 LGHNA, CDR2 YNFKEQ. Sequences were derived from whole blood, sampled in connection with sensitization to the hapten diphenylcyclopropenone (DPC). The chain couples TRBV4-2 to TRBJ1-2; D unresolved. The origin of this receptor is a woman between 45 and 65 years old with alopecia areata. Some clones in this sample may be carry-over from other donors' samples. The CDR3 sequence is CASSPAAGYGYTF. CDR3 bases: TGTGCCAGCAGCCCGGCGGCGGGGTATGGCTACACCTTC.